Below are 30 T cell receptor beta chains sequenced from a single sample in a study of neurological immune-mediated disorders. TCRdb reprocessed the 5' RACE reads with MiXCR, giving one entry per CDR3 protein. The sample lists roughly 74,000 distinct CDR3 sequences, around 5% occurring once. The sample consisted of PBMCs. Receptors were obtained from a young man with multiple sclerosis.

In regard to this clonotype: A junction boundary mismatches the germline segment, possibly from a read error. In nucleotides, the CDR3 is TGTGCCAGCAGCTTAGGGGTCCTTAATTCACCCCTCAACTTT. This translates into CASSLGVLNSPLNF. The genes are TRBV7-8 and TRBJ1-6; D remains ambiguous. This CDR3 contains 14 residues. CDR1 and CDR2 (germline): SGHVS, FQNEAQ.

This clonotype was detected ten times or more. The rearrangement joins TRBV9 to TRBJ2-5, with TRBD1 matching 7 bases. V lost 3 bases and J lost 7; bases outside the gene matches: 6. The CDR3 consists of 13 residues. The germline V gene encodes CDR1 SGDLS and CDR2 YYNGEE. This CDR3 is CASSAQRQGTQYF. The CDR3 coding sequence is TGTGCCAGCAGCGCCCAGCGACAGGGGACCCAGTACTTC.

At least ten counts were recorded for this clonotype. Sequence at one end of the junction differs from germline and may be a read error. J is TRBJ2-2 and V is TRBV7-7; possibly TRBD1 for D (5 bases). Looked up from germline, CDR1 is SSHAT and CDR2 is FNYEAQ (reference sequence). The CDR3 is 13 amino acids. The CDR3 DNA sequence: TGTGCTAGCAGCCCCCAGGGTTACGGGGAGCTGTTTTTT. Translated, it gives CASSPQGYGELFF. Variable domain in full (rest from reference TRBV7-7 and TRBJ2-2): GAGVSQSPRYKVTKRGQDVTLRCDPISSHATLYWYQQALGQGPEFLTYFNYEAQPDKSGLPSDRFSAERPEGSISTLTIQRTEQRDSAMYRCASSPQGYGELFFGEGSRLTVL.

The sample holds many counts of this clonotype. This rearrangement joins TRBV20-1 to TRBJ2-7, with D tentatively TRBD2 (7 bases). The CDR3 loop spans 16 amino acids. Per the germline V gene, CDR1 is DFQATT and CDR2 is SNEGSKA (reference sequence). Between the trimmed V and J ends, which lost 2 bases and 2 bases, there was a span of 19 bases. The CDR3 spells CSARKTNGGPTYEQYF. The CDR3 DNA follows: TGCAGTGCTAGAAAGACTAACGGGGGGCCTACCTACGAGCAGTACTTC.

The sample holds many counts of this clonotype. This rearrangement joins TRBV5-1 to TRBJ1-2; D remains ambiguous. CDR3 length: 14 residues. Deletions cut 0 bases from V and 4 bases from J, with 10 bases between. Per germline, CDR1 SGHRS and CDR2 YFSETQ. The CDR3 reads CASSLDVTFYGYTF. The CDR3, as DNA: TGCGCCAGCAGCTTGGACGTCACCTTCTATGGCTACACCTTC.

The sample holds many counts of this clonotype. V usage is TRBV5-1 and J usage is TRBJ1-2, with D uncertain. V was shortened by 3 bases and J by 0 bases, with 6 bases between the two germline ends. The germline V gene encodes CDR1 SGHRS and CDR2 YFSETQ. The CDR3 totals 13 residues. The CDR3 loop reads CASSSASNYGYTF. As DNA, the CDR3 is TGCGCCAGCAGCTCTGCCTCTAACTATGGCTACACCTTC.

This clonotype was seen repeatedly, ten times or more. This chain links TRBV11-2 with TRBJ2-1; TRBD1 aligns across 7 bases. Trimming removed 3 bases from V and 2 bases from J; junction bases left unmatched: 4. CDR1 and CDR2 (germline): SGHAT, FQNNGV. This CDR3 spans 15 amino acids. CDR3 residues: CASSFRGYPYNEQFF. The DNA of the CDR3 is TGTGCCAGCAGCTTCAGGGGGTACCCCTACAATGAGCAGTTCTTC.

V gene TRBV6-5 combines with J gene TRBJ2-1; D call uncertain. V was shortened by 5 bases and J by 14 bases, with 16 bases between the two germline ends. The CDR3 consists of 12 residues. Germline-derived CDR1 and CDR2 are MNHEY and SVGAGI. The CDR3 sequence: CASSNLRKRKFF. CDR3 sequence (DNA): TGTGCCAGCAGTAACCTCCGGAAAAGGAAGTTCTTC.

This clonotype has ten or more counts. The chain carries TRBV28 and TRBJ1-2; D possibly corresponds to TRBD1 (5 bases). The CDR3 runs to 15 residues. Trimming stripped 8 bases from V and 5 bases from J, with 21 bases between. The germline V gene encodes CDR1 MDHEN and CDR2 SYDVKM. DNA for the CDR3: TGTGCCAGCCTGCGAGTGGGGGGGGGATTATATGGCTACACCTTC. Protein: CASLRVGGGLYGYTF.

This clonotype was observed many times. The J gene is TRBJ2-7, the V gene TRBV3-1; tentatively, D is TRBD1 or TRBD2 (5 bases each). The CDR3 sequence is 15 residues long. Trimming left V 4 bases short and J 0 bases short, with 13 bases between. The germline gives CDR1 LGHDT, CDR2 YNNKEL (reference sequence). The CDR3 sequence: CASSPNRDGSYEQYF. The DNA for the CDR3 is TGTGCCAGCAGCCCTAACCGGGACGGCTCCTACGAGCAGTACTTC.

Ten or more counts support this clonotype. The V and J genes are TRBV10-2 and TRBJ2-1; possible D gene TRBD2, 6 bases. Trimming left V 4 bases short and J 3 bases short, with 16 bases between. The CDR3 extends over 16 amino acids. Germline loops: CDR1 WSHSY, CDR2 SAAADI. CDR3 sequence: CASSGLPLAYYNEQFF. CDR3 bases: TGCGCCAGCAGTGGGTTACCGCTAGCGTACTACAATGAGCAGTTCTTC.

Comment on this clonotype: This may stem from a read error, because a much larger clone lies one nucleotide away. V is TRBV7-2 and J is TRBJ1-1, with D perhaps matching TRBD1 (5 bases). This CDR3 has 14 amino acids. CDR1 is SGHTA and CDR2 is FQGNSA in the germline V gene. Trimming shortened V by 2 bases and J by 1 base, and 8 bases separated the two germline ends. This chain's CDR3 is CASSLTGKNTEAFF. The CDR3 DNA reads as TGTGCCAGCAGCTTAACAGGTAAGAACACTGAAGCTTTCTTT.

In this sample, this clonotype turned up many times. The rearrangement joins TRBV7-2 to TRBJ2-7, with TRBD1 matching over 7 bases. This CDR3 contains 14 residues. Germline loops: CDR1 SGHTA, CDR2 FQGNSA. Trimming at V came to 5 bases and at J to 5 bases, leaving 9 bases not matched to a gene. The CDR3 bases are TGTGCCAGCAGCCAAGCAGGGGGTAGCCACGAGCAGTACTTC. Protein: CASSQAGGSHEQYF. The whole variable domain, filled in from reference TRBV7-2 and TRBJ2-7, reads GAGVSQSPSNKVTEKGKDVELRCDPISGHTALYWYRQSLGQGLEFLIYFQGNSAPDKSGLPSDRFSAERTGGSVSTLTIQRTQQEDSAVYLCASSQAGGSHEQYFGPGTRLTVT.

There are many counts of this clonotype. This chain's CDR3 is CSAKSTSRTYEQYF. The CDR3 DNA reads TGCAGTGCTAAGTCGACATCCCGAACCTACGAGCAGTACTTC. V and J are TRBV20-1 and TRBJ2-7, with D unclear. Looked up from germline, CDR1 is DFQATT and CDR2 is SNEGSKA (reference sequence). This CDR3 spans 14 amino acids. V was shortened by 4 bases and J by 2 bases, with 15 bases between the two germline ends.

The sample holds many counts of this clonotype. The gene calls are TRBV12-3 or TRBV12-4 and TRBJ1-2, with 8 nucleotides matching TRBD1. Germline trimming cut 6 bases from V and 6 bases from J; bases unmatched to any gene: 6. CDR3 length: 13 amino acids. In DNA form, the CDR3 reads TGTGCCAGCAGCTACGGACAGGGAAATGGCTACACCTTC. Translating it yields CASSYGQGNGYTF.

This clonotype was detected many times. The gene calls are TRBV4-2 and TRBJ2-3, with 8 bases matching TRBD1. Germline-derived CDR1 and CDR2 are LGHNA and YNFKEQ. Germline trimming cut 2 bases from V and 1 base from J; bases unmatched to any gene: 8. This CDR3 region has 17 residues. The chain's CDR3 is CASSQYVPGQGTDTQYF. CDR3 DNA sequence: TGTGCCAGCAGCCAATACGTTCCGGGACAGGGCACAGATACGCAGTATTTT.

This clonotype was observed many times. The chain employs TRBV12-3 or TRBV12-4 and TRBJ1-1; D is unclear. V was shortened by 3 bases and J by 4 bases, with 12 bases between the two germline ends. The CDR3 is 14 amino acids. The CDR3: CASSLTGFATEAFF. The CDR3 coding sequence is TGTGCCAGCAGTTTGACGGGGTTCGCCACTGAAGCTTTCTTT.

This clonotype was observed at least ten times. This chain joins TRBV11-2 and TRBJ2-3; 7 nucleotides agree with TRBD2. CDR1 is SGHAT, CDR2 FQNNGV, per germline. This CDR3 region has 15 residues. Trimming cost V 6 bases and J 2 bases; bases outside gene matches: 8. CDR3 in DNA: TGTGCCAGCAGTCACTCTAGCGGTAACACAGATACGCAGTATTTT. Protein product: CASSHSSGNTDTQYF.

Many counts were recorded for this clonotype. The chain combines TRBV20-1 with TRBJ2-3; D unclear. Trimming left V 8 bases short and J 5 bases short, with 14 bases between. Per germline, CDR1 DFQATT and CDR2 SNEGSKA (reference sequence). The CDR3 runs to 12 residues. The CDR3 nucleotides read TGCAGTACTACCAGAGATGAAGATACGCAGTATTTT. Encoded protein: CSTTRDEDTQYF.

This clonotype was counted ten times or more. The V gene is TRBV6-5, the J gene TRBJ1-6; no clear D gene. Trimming left V 0 bases short and J 9 bases short, with 15 bases between. The CDR3 runs to 16 residues. CDR1 and CDR2 (germline): MNHEY, SVGAGI. CDR3 amino acids: CASSYSVHDGSSPLHF. The CDR3 nucleotides are TGTGCCAGCAGTTACTCGGTTCACGACGGCAGTTCACCCCTCCACTTT.

At least ten counts were recorded for this clonotype. Sequence at one end of the junction differs from germline and may be a read error. The V gene is TRBV12-3 or TRBV12-4, the J gene TRBJ2-7; D gene uncertain. This CDR3 has 12 residues. This chain's CDR3 is CASSLPTVDLFF. As DNA, the CDR3 is TGTGCCAGCAGTCTCCCCACGGTCGATTTGTTCTTC.

This clonotype was observed at least ten times. The chain joins TRBV4-1 to TRBJ2-1; TRBD2 might be the D (6 bases). The CDR3 totals 16 residues. Trimming pared 1 base from V and 0 bases from J, leaving 10 bases between. CDR1 MGHRA and CDR2 YSYEKL come from the germline V gene. In DNA form, the CDR3 reads TGCGCCAGCAGCCAAGTTTGGCGGGGCTCCTACAATGAGCAGTTCTTC. Translated: CASSQVWRGSYNEQFF.

This clonotype was counted ten times or more. The chain is built from TRBV24-1 and TRBJ2-2; perhaps TRBD1 as D (7 bases). CDR3 length: 14 residues. The germline V gene encodes CDR1 KGHDR and CDR2 SFDVKD. Trimming shortened V by 9 bases and J by 6 bases, and 16 bases separated the two germline ends. This chain's CDR3 is CATGLPGQPGELFF. In DNA, the CDR3 is TGTGCCACCGGACTACCGGGACAGCCCGGGGAGCTGTTTTTT.

This clonotype was detected ten times or more. V gene TRBV20-1 combines with J gene TRBJ2-3; possible D gene TRBD2, 5 bases. CDR3 length equals 15 residues. Trimming pared 0 bases from V and 2 bases from J, leaving 12 bases between. Germline-derived CDR1 and CDR2 are DFQATT and SNEGSKA (reference sequence). The CDR3 region is CSARDFRGPTDTQYF. CDR3 nucleotide sequence: TGCAGTGCTAGAGATTTCCGCGGGCCCACAGATACGCAGTATTTT.

This clonotype was seen many times. V usage is TRBV5-1 and J usage is TRBJ2-7; 7 bases agree with TRBD1. Losses at the gene ends were 3 bases for V and 3 bases for J; bases not matched to a gene: 9. The CDR3 extends over 15 amino acids. Germline CDR1 and CDR2: SGHRS and YFSETQ. The CDR3 DNA reads as TGCGCCAGCAGCTCCCCCCGGGGACAGCACTACGAGCAGTACTTC. It codes for CASSSPRGQHYEQYF.

This clonotype was seen ten or more times. This chain connects TRBV4-2 to TRBJ2-7; maybe TRBD2 (6 bases). Germline V gene lookup returns CDR1 LGHNA and CDR2 YNFKEQ. CDR3 size: 16 residues. V shed 0 bases and J shed 5 bases, with 17 bases lying between them. CDR3 sequence: CASSQETGGSDDEQYF. CDR3 bases: TGTGCCAGCAGCCAAGAAACTGGGGGGTCAGACGACGAGCAGTACTTC.

The V and J genes are TRBV7-6 and TRBJ2-2, with D possibly TRBD1 on 5 matching bases. This CDR3 has 12 amino acids. V was trimmed by 5 bases and J by 7 bases, leaving 8 bases between them. Germline V gives CDR1 SGHVS, CDR2 FNYEAQ. The CDR3 DNA is TGTGCCAGCAGCAAAAGGGGCGGGGAGCTGTTTTTT. It translates to CASSKRGGELFF.

In this sample, this clonotype turned up many times. The chain recombines TRBV20-1 with TRBJ1-2; the D gene is possibly TRBD1 (5 bases). V was trimmed by 3 bases and J by 2 bases, leaving 13 bases between them. CDR3 size: 14 residues. Germline CDR1 and CDR2: DFQATT and SNEGSKA (reference sequence). In DNA form, the CDR3 reads TGCAGTGCTAGGAAGGGGACGGGGAACTATGGCTACACCTTC. Protein product: CSARKGTGNYGYTF.

In its sample, this clonotype was seen many times. V usage is TRBV7-9 and J usage is TRBJ1-1; D is possibly TRBD1 (6 bases). Trimming cost V 3 bases and J 4 bases, with 18 bases left between them. The CDR3 is made up of 16 amino acids. The germline V gene encodes CDR1 SEHNR and CDR2 FQNEAQ (reference sequence). The chain's CDR3 is CASSLRGALVSTEAFF. For the CDR3, the DNA is TGTGCCAGCAGCTTGCGGGGGGCTTTGGTAAGCACTGAAGCTTTCTTT.

The chain uses TRBV7-8 and TRBJ1-2, with D possibly TRBD1 on 6 matching bases. Trimming took 5 bases from V and 4 from J, leaving 23 bases between them. This CDR3 is built from 17 residues. The germline CDR1 and CDR2 sequences are SGHVS and FQNEAQ. CDR3 region: CASSGLGAGMEGYGYTF. CDR3 nucleotides: TGTGCCAGCAGCGGCCTGGGGGCAGGGATGGAGGGCTATGGCTACACCTTC.